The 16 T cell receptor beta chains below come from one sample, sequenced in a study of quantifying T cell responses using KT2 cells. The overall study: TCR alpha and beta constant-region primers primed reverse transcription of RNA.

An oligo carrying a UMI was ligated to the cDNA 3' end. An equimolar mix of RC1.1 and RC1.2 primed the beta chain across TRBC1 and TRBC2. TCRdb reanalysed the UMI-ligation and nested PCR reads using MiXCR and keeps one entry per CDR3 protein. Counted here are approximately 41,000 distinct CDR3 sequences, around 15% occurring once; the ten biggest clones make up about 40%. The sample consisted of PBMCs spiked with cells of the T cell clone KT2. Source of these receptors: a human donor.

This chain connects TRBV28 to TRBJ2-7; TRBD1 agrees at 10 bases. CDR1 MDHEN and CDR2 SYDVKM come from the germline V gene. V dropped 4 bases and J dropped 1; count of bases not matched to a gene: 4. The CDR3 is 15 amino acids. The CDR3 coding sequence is TGTGCCAGCAGTTCGACAGGGGGCTGGTCCTACGAGCAGTACTTC. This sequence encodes CASSSTGGWSYEQYF.

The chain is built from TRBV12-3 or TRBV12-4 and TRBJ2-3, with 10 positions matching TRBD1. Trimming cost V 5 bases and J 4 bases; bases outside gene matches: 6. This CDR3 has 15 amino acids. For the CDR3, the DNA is TGTGCCAGCAGTACGCGACAGGGGGCCTCAGATACGCAGTATTTT. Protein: CASSTRQGASDTQYF.

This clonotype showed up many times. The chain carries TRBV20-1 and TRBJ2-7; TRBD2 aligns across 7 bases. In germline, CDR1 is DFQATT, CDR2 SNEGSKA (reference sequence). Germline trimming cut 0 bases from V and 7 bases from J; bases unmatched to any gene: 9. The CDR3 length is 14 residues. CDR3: CSARDGGESGEQYF. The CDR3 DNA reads TGCAGTGCTAGAGATGGGGGGGAGTCTGGAGAGCAGTACTTC.

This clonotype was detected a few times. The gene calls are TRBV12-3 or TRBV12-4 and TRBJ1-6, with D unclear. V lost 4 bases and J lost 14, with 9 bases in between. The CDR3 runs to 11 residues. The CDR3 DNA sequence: TGTGCCAGCAGTTCCGGTCCAACCCTCCACTTT. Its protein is CASSSGPTLHF.

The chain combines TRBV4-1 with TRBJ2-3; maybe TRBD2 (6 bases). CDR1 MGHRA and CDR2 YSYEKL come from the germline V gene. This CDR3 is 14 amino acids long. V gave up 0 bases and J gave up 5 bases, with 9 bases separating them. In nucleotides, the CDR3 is TGCGCCAGCAGCCAAGATATTAGCGGAGATACGCAGTATTTT. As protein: CASSQDISGDTQYF.

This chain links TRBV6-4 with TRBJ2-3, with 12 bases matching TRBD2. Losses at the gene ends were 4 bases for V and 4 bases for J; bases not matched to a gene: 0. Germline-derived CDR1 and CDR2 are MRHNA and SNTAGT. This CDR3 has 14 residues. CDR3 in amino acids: CASSGTSGADTQYF. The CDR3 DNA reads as TGTGCCAGCAGTGGGACTAGCGGGGCAGATACGCAGTATTTT.

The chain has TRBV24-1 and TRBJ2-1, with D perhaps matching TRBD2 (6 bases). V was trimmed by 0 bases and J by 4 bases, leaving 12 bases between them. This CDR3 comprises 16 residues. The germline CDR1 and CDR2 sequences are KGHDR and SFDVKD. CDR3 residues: CATSDLRAGQYNEQFF. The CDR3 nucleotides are TGTGCCACCAGTGATTTGAGAGCGGGCCAATACAATGAGCAGTTCTTC.

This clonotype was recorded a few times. The CDR3 sequence: CAWSRQGAYNEQFF. The CDR3, as DNA: TGTGCCTGGAGTCGTCAGGGGGCCTACAATGAGCAGTTCTTC. The gene calls are TRBV30 and TRBJ2-1; TRBD1 agrees at 7 bases. The CDR3 totals 14 residues. Germline assignment: CDR1 GTSNPN and CDR2 SVGIG (reference sequence). With 2 bases clipped from V and 2 bases from J, the junction kept 3 bases outside the gene matches.

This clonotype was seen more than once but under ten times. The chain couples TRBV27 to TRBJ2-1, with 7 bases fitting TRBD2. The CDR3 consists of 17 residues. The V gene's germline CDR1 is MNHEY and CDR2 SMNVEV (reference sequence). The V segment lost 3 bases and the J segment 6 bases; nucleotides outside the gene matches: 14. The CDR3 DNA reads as TGTGCCAGCAGTTTCCGGGACTACCCGGGATCATTCAATGAGCAGTTCTTC. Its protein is CASSFRDYPGSFNEQFF.

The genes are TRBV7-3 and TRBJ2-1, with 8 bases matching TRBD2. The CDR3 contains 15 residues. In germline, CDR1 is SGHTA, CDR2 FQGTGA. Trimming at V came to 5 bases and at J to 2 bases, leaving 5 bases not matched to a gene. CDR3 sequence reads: CASSATGGPYNEQFF. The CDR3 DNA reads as TGTGCCAGCAGCGCAACGGGGGGGCCCTACAATGAGCAGTTCTTC.

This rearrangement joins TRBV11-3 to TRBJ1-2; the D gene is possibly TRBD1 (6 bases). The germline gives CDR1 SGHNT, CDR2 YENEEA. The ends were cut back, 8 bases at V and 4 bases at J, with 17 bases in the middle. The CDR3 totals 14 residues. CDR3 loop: CASLGRQAGYGYTF. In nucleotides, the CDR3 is TGTGCCAGCTTAGGCCGACAGGCCGGCTATGGCTACACCTTC.

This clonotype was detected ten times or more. CDR3 nucleotide sequence: TGTGCCAGCAGGAAGGGGACTAGCGGAAGCACAGATACGCAGTATTTT. Amino acids: CASRKGTSGSTDTQYF. The genes are TRBV12-3 or TRBV12-4 and TRBJ2-3, with 11 bases matching TRBD2. The CDR3 is 16 residues long. V shed 6 bases, J shed 0 bases, and the junction held 5 bases outside the gene matches.

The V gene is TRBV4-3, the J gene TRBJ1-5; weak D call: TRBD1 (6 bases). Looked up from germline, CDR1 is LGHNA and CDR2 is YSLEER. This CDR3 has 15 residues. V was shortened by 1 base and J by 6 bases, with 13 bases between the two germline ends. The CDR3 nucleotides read TGCGCCAGCAGCCAAGTGAACAGGGAGGGTCAGCCCCAGCATTTT. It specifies CASSQVNREGQPQHF.

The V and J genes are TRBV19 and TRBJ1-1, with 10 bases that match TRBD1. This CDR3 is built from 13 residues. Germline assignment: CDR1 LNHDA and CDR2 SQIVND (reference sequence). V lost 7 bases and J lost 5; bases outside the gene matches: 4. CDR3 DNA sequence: TGTGCCAGTACTGACAGGGGGCGGACTGAAGCTTTCTTT. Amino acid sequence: CASTDRGRTEAFF. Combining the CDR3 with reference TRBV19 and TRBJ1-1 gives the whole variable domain DGGITQSPKYLFRKEGQNVTLSCEQNLNHDAMYWYRQDPGQGLRLIYYSQIVNDFQKGDIAEGYSVSREKKESFPLTVTSAQKNPTAFYLCASTDRGRTEAFFGQGTRLTVV.

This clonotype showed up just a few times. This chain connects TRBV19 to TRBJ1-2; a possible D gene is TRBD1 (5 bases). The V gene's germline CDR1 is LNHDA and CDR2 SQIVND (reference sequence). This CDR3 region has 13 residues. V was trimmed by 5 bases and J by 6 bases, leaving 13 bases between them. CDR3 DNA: TGTGCCAGTAGTGGGACGGGGATGAATGGCTACACCTTC. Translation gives CASSGTGMNGYTF.

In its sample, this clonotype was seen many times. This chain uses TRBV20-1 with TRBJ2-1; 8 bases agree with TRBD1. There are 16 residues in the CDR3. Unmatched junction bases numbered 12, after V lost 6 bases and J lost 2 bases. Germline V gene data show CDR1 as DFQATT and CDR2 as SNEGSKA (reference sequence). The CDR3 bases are TGCAGTGCCGCCAGATCTACAGGGGGGACCTACAATGAGCAGTTCTTC. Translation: CSAARSTGGTYNEQFF.